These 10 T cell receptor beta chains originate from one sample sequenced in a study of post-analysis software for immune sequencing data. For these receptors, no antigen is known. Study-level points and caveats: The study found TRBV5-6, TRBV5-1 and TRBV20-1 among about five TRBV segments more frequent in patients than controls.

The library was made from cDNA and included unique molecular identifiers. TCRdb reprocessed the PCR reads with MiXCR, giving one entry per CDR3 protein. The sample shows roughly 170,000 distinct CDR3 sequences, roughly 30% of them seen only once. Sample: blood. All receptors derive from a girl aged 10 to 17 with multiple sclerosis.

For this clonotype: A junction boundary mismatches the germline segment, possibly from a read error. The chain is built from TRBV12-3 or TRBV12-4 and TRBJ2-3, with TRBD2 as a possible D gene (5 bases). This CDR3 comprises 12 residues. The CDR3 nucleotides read TGTGCCAGCAGTTCGAGGGTAGATGCGCAGTATTTT. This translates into CASSSRVDAQYF.

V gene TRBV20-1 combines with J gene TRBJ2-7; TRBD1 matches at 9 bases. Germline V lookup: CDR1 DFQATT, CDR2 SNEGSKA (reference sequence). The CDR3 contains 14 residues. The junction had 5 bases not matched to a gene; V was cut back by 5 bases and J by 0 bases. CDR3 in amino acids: CSAGPGQGSYEQYF. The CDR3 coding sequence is TGCAGTGCTGGACCGGGACAGGGCTCCTACGAGCAGTACTTC.

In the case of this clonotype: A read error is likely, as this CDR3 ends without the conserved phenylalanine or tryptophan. The CDR3 region is CASSGVYDEQFC. CDR3 in DNA: TGTGCCAGTAGCGGGGTGTACGATGAGCAGTTCTGC. The V gene is TRBV19, the J gene TRBJ2-1; D is perhaps TRBD2 (5 bases). Germline V gives CDR1 LNHDA, CDR2 SQIVND (reference sequence). The length of the CDR3 is 12 residues. V was shortened by 6 bases and J by 8 bases, with 11 bases between the two germline ends.

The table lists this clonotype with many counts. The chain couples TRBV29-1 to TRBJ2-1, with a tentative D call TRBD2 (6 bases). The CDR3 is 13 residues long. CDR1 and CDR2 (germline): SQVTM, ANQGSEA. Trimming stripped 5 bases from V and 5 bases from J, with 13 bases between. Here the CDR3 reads CSVLPGLNNEQFF. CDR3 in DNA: TGCAGCGTTCTACCGGGACTCAACAATGAGCAGTTCTTC.

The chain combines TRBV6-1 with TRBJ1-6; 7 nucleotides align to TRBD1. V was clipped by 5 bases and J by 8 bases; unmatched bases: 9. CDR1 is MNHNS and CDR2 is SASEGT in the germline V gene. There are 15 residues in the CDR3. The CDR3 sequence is CASSFKQGQDSPLHF. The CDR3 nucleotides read TGTGCCAGCAGTTTTAAACAGGGGCAGGATTCACCCCTCCACTTT.

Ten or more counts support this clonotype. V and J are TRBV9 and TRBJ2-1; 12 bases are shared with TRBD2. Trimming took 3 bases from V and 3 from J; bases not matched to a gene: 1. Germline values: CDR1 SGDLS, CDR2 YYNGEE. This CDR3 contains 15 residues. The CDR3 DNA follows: TGTGCCAGCAGCGCGGGACTAGCGGGCTACAATGAGCAGTTCTTC. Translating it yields CASSAGLAGYNEQFF.

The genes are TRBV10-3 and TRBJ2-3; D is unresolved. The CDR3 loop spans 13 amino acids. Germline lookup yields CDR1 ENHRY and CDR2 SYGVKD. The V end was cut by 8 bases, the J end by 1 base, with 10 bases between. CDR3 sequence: CAISTSGTDTQYF. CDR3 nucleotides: TGTGCCATCTCGACGTCTGGCACAGATACGCAGTATTTT.

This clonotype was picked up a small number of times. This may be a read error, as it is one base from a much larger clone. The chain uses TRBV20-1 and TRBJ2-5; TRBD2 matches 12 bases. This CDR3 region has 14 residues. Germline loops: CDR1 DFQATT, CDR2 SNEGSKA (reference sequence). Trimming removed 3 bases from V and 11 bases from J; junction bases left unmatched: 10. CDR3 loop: CSASGLAGGAWQYF. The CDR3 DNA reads TGCAGTGCTAGCGGGCTAGCGGGAGGGGCGTGGCAGTACTTC.

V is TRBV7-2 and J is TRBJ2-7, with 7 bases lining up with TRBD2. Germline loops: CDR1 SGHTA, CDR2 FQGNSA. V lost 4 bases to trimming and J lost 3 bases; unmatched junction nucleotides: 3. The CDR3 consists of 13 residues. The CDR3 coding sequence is TGTGCCAGCAGCTCCAGGACTAGCTACGAGCAGTACTTC. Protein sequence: CASSSRTSYEQYF.

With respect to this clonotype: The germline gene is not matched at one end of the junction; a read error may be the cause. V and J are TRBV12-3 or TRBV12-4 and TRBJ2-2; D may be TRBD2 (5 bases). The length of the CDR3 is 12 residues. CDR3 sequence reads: CASSLGVGERFF. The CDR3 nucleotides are TGTGCCAGCAGTTTAGGAGTCGGGGAGCGGTTTTTT.